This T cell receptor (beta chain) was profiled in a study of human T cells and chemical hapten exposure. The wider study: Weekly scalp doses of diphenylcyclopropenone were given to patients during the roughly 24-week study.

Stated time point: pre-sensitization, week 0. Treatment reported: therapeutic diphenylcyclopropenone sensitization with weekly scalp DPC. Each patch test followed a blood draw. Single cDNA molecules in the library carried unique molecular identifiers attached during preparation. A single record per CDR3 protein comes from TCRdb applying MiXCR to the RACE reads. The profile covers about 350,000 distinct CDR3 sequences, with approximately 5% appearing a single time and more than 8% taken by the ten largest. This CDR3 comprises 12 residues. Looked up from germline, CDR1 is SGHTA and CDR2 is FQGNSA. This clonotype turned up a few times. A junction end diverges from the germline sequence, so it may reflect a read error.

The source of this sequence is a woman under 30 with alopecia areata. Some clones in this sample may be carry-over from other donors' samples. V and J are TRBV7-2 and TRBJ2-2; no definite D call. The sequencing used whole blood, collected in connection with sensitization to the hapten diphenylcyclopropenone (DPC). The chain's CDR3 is CASSFDSLELFF. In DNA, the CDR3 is TGTGCCAGCAGCTTTGACTCCCTGGAGTTGTTTTTT.